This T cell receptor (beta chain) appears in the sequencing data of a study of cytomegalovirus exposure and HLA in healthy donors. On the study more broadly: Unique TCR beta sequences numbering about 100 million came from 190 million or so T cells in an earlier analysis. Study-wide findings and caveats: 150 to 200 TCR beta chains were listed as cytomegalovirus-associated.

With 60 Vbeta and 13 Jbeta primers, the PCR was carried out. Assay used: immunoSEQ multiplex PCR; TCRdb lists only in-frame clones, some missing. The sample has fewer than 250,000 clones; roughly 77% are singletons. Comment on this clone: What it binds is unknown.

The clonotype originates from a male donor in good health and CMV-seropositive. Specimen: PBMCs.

As DNA, the CDR3 is TGCGCCAGCAGCTCGGCGGGGAGGACAGATACGCAGTATTTT. This sequence encodes CASSSAGRTDTQYF. This chain joins TRBV5-1 and TRBJ2-3, with D perhaps TRBD2 (6 bases). The CDR3 contains 14 residues. V lost 3 bases and J 3 bases, leaving 11 bases between the germline ends. In germline, CDR1 is SGHRS, CDR2 YFSETQ.